A selection of T cell receptor beta chains follows, all from one sample in a study of blood T cell repertoires in COVID-19. The method was immunoSEQ multiplex PCR; TCRdb's version includes in-frame clones alone and lacks a portion of them. The data contain more than 200,000 clones, under 90% of them seen just once; the ten biggest clones take up 3.5% to 5%. The sequenced sample was peripheral blood. The receptors derive from a man in his sixties with acute or convalescent COVID-19. Each CDR3 is given with its conserved first and last residue. D genes are given only for firm matches. Size values are once, few and many counts, or a class for expanded clones, and some rows have none.

d_call	v_call	j_call	cdr3_length	clone_size	cdr3_aa	cdr3_nt
.	TRBV19	TRBJ2-2	15	.	CASTPLGREAGELFF	TGTGCCAGTACCCCTTTGGGCAGGGAAGCCGGGGAGCTGTTTTTT
TRBD1	TRBV2	TRBJ1-2	12	.	CASSEGTGVYTF	TGTGCCAGCAGTGAAGGGACAGGGGTCTACACCTTC
.	TRBV12-3/TRBV12-4	TRBJ2-7	12	.	CASAQYDYEQYF	TGTGCCAGCGCCCAGTACGACTACGAGCAGTACTTC
TRBD2	TRBV7-9	TRBJ2-3	15	.	CASSGLAGATDTQYF	TGTGCCAGCAGCGGACTAGCGGGGGCGACAGATACGCAGTATTTT
.	TRBV5-1	TRBJ2-5	15	.	CASSLESRQQETQYF	TGCGCCAGCAGCTTGGAATCGAGGCAGCAAGAGACCCAGTACTTC
.	TRBV4-3	TRBJ2-1	17	medium-sized	CASSQDLGSSLGNEQFF	TGCGCCAGCAGCCAAGATCTAGGCTCCTCTCTGGGCAATGAGCAGTTCTTC
.	TRBV6-2/TRBV6-3	TRBJ2-2	15	.	CAGSYRAGELGELFF	TGTGCCGGCAGTTACCGCGCAGGGGAACTCGGGGAGCTGTTTTTT
.	TRBV28	TRBJ2-7	12	.	CASSRASYEQYF	TGTGCCAGCTCGAGGGCGTCCTACGAGCAGTACTTC
.	TRBV27	TRBJ2-3	13	.	CASSLSRTDTQYF	TGTGCCAGCAGTTTATCCCGGACAGATACGCAGTATTTT
.	TRBV3-1/TRBV3-2	TRBJ1-1	17	.	CASSQEEGRTKDTEAFF	TGTGCCAGCAGCCAAGAGGAGGGCAGGACGAAAGACACTGAAGCTTTCTTT
TRBD2	TRBV2	TRBJ2-7	17	few	CASSAFRTSGSSYEQYF	TGTGCCAGCAGTGCCTTTCGGACTAGCGGGAGCTCCTACGAGCAGTACTTC
TRBD1	TRBV7-2	TRBJ1-2	16	.	CASSSETGGFGYGYTF	TGTGCCAGCAGCTCCGAGACAGGGGGCTTCGGATATGGCTACACCTTC
.	TRBV4-1	TRBJ2-1	17	.	CASSQDRRGSPYNEQFF	TGCGCCAGCAGCCAAGATCGTCGTGGGAGCCCCTACAATGAGCAGTTCTTC
.	TRBV5-6	TRBJ2-3	14	.	CASSFTPSTDTQYF	TGTGCCAGCAGCTTCACACCTAGCACAGATACGCAGTATTTT
TRBD1	TRBV7-9	TRBJ2-7	15	.	CASSLAYRGTYEQYF	TGTGCCAGCAGCTTAGCGTACAGGGGCACCTACGAGCAGTACTTC
.	TRBV7-9	TRBJ2-7	16	few	CASSHTLRGGRDEQYF	TGTGCCAGCAGCCACACCCTCCGAGGGGGGAGGGACGAGCAGTACTTC
TRBD2	TRBV7-9	TRBJ2-3	16	.	CASSHPVGGGRDTQYF	TGTGCCAGCAGCCATCCCGTGGGCGGGGGGAGAGATACGCAGTATTTT
TRBD1	TRBV19	TRBJ1-1	19	.	CASSLRGQGRRGSDTEAFF	TGTGCCAGTAGTCTCCGAGGACAGGGGAGAAGGGGGTCGGACACTGAAGCTTTCTTT
.	TRBV5-4	TRBJ1-2	13	.	CASSSKENYGYTF	TGTGCCAGCAGCTCGAAGGAGAACTATGGCTACACCTTC
.	TRBV28	TRBJ2-7	11	.	CASGQNYEQYF	TGTGCCAGCGGCCAGAATTACGAGCAGTACTTC
.	TRBV18	TRBJ2-7	15	.	CASSPFGRGSEEQYF	TGTGCCAGCTCACCTTTTGGCAGGGGATCGGAAGAGCAGTACTTC
TRBD1	TRBV19	TRBJ2-5	12	.	CASTSGGETQYF	TGTGCCAGTACCTCAGGGGGAGAGACCCAGTACTTC
TRBD1	TRBV30	TRBJ1-3	15	.	CAWRRTGGVGNTIYF	TGTGCCTGGAGGCGAACAGGGGGCGTTGGAAACACCATATATTTT
.	TRBV20-1	TRBJ2-3	11	once	CRTRSGDTQYF	TGCAGAACTAGAAGCGGAGATACGCAGTATTTT
.	TRBV7-8	TRBJ2-1	14	.	CASSLGGPSNEQFF	TGTGCCAGCAGCTTAGGGGGCCCTTCGAATGAGCAGTTCTTC
TRBD1	TRBV11-2	TRBJ2-3	15	.	CASSLNRQGTDTQYF	TGTGCCAGCAGCCTCAACCGACAGGGGACAGATACGCAGTATTTT
.	TRBV13	TRBJ1-3	14	few	CASSLIQAGNTIYF	TGTGCCAGCAGCTTGATACAGGCTGGAAACACCATATATTTT
.	TRBV5-1	TRBJ1-2	15	.	CASSAGDRRGYGYTF	TGCGCCAGCAGCGCCGGGGACCGGAGGGGTTATGGCTACACCTTC
.	TRBV5-1	TRBJ2-3	11	.	CASRALDTQYF	TGCGCCAGCAGAGCCCTCGATACGCAGTATTTT
TRBD1	TRBV19	TRBJ1-3	12	.	CASEGAGNTIYF	TGTGCCAGTGAGGGGGCAGGAAACACCATATATTTT
.	TRBV7-8	TRBJ2-1	12	.	CASSPTSRVEFF	TGTGCCAGCAGCCCTACTAGTAGGGTGGAGTTCTTC
TRBD1	TRBV5-1	TRBJ2-7	16	.	CASSLGAGGASYEQYF	TGCGCCAGCAGCTTGGGGGCAGGGGGCGCCTCCTACGAGCAGTACTTC
TRBD1	TRBV6-6	TRBJ1-2	18	.	CASSPSPGQGFTNYGYTF	TGTGCCAGCAGTCCAAGCCCGGGACAGGGGTTTACTAACTATGGCTACACCTTC
TRBD2	TRBV4-3	TRBJ2-7	17	.	CASSQDHLAGYSYEQYF	TGCGCCAGCAGCCAAGATCACCTAGCGGGGTACTCCTACGAGCAGTACTTC
.	TRBV28	TRBJ2-5	15	.	CASSLGGTGGETQYF	TGTGCCAGCAGTTTAGGGGGGACCGGCGGGGAGACCCAGTACTTC
.	TRBV9	TRBJ2-7	13	.	CASSKGRDYEQYF	TGTGCCAGCAGTAAAGGACGGGACTACGAGCAGTACTTC
.	TRBV30	TRBJ1-3	14	.	CAWIHGGLRNTIYF	TGTGCCTGGATCCACGGTGGGCTGAGAAACACCATATATTTT
TRBD2	TRBV25-1	TRBJ2-1	15	.	CASSDAGVAYNEQFF	TGTGCCAGCAGTGATGCGGGAGTGGCCTACAATGAGCAGTTCTTC
TRBD1	TRBV15	TRBJ1-2	14	few	CATSHRDRAYGYTF	TGTGCCACCAGCCACCGGGACAGGGCCTATGGCTACACCTTC
.	TRBV28	TRBJ1-1	15	.	CASSLVFTGGSEAFF	TGTGCCAGCAGTTTAGTCTTCACTGGGGGCTCTGAAGCTTTCTTT
.	TRBV5-1	TRBJ2-3	15	.	CASSVGQLTTDTQYF	TGCGCCAGCAGCGTTGGACAGCTCACCACAGATACGCAGTATTTT
TRBD1	TRBV9	TRBJ2-2	16	.	CASSARQGRNTGELFF	TGTGCCAGCAGCGCCAGACAGGGGCGAAACACCGGGGAGCTGTTTTTT
.	TRBV18	TRBJ2-1	15	.	CASSPPQAGYNEQFF	TGTGCCAGCTCACCACCGCAGGCGGGGTACAATGAGCAGTTCTTC
.	TRBV5-1	TRBJ1-1	11	.	CASSKGGEAFF	TGCGCCAGCAGCAAAGGGGGTGAAGCTTTCTTT
.	TRBV5-1	TRBJ2-3	12	.	CASSFNTDTQYF	TGCGCCAGCAGCTTTAATACAGATACGCAGTATTTT
.	TRBV2	TRBJ1-2	11	few	CASKKEYGYTF	TGTGCCAGCAAGAAGGAGTATGGCTACACCTTC
TRBD2	TRBV7-3	TRBJ2-3	14	.	CASSLAGDTDTQYF	TGTGCCAGCAGCTTGGCGGGGGACACAGATACGCAGTATTTT